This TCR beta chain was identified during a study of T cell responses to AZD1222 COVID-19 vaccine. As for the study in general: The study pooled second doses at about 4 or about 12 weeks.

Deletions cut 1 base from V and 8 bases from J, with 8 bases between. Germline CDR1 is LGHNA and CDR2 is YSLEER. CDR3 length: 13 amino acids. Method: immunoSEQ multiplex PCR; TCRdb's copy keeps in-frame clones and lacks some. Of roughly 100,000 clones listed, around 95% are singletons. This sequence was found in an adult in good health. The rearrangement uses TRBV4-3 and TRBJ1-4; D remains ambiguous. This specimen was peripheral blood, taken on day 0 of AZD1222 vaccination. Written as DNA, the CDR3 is TGCGCCAGCAGCCAAGCCAACGGAGAAAAACTGTTTTTT. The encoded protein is CASSQANGEKLFF.